These T cell receptor beta chains were read from a single sample in a study of blood T cell repertoires in COVID-19. The method was immunoSEQ multiplex PCR; TCRdb's version includes in-frame clones alone and lacks a portion of them. The data show about 68,000 clones, 90% to 95% seen once. Sequences were obtained from peripheral blood. The source is a man aged 35 to 55 with COVID-19, enrolled during active disease. CDR3s include the opening cysteine and the closing phenylalanine or tryptophan. The D gene is left open where the match is weak. Expanded clones get a size class; other rows say once, few or many, or leave the size out.

CDR3nt: TGTGCCAGCAGCCCTTGGACAGAACCGGGCGAGCAGTACTTC; CDR3aa: CASSPWTEPGEQYF; abundance: -; j_gene: TRBJ2-7; d_gene: -; v_gene: TRBV5-8
CDR3nt: TGTGCCAGCACCAAAATGGGACTAATCTCCTACACCTTC; CDR3aa: CASTKMGLISYTF; abundance: -; j_gene: TRBJ1-2; d_gene: -; v_gene: TRBV28
CDR3nt: TGCAGTGCTAGTATAGCGGGGGGCGACGCGAACACCGGGGAGCTGTTTTTT; CDR3aa: CSASIAGGDANTGELFF; abundance: -; j_gene: TRBJ2-2; d_gene: TRBD2; v_gene: TRBV20-1
CDR3nt: TGCGCCAGCAGCCAAGATAGGGACAACTCTTCCTACGAGCAGTACTTC; CDR3aa: CASSQDRDNSSYEQYF; abundance: -; j_gene: TRBJ2-7; d_gene: -; v_gene: TRBV4-1
CDR3nt: TGTGCCTCTACACAGGGGTCTGGGGCCAACGTCCTGACTTTC; CDR3aa: CASTQGSGANVLTF; abundance: few; j_gene: TRBJ2-6; d_gene: TRBD1; v_gene: TRBV30
CDR3nt: TGTGCCAGCAGCCTTGGGACAGGGGGGACCCAGTACTTC; CDR3aa: CASSLGTGGTQYF; abundance: -; j_gene: TRBJ2-5; d_gene: TRBD1; v_gene: TRBV3-1/TRBV3-2
CDR3nt: TGTGCCAGCTCAATCGTAGCGGGGGGCTACACAGATACGCAGTATTTT; CDR3aa: CASSIVAGGYTDTQYF; abundance: -; j_gene: TRBJ2-3; d_gene: TRBD2; v_gene: TRBV18
CDR3nt: TGTGCCAGTAGTATACAGGGGGCCACTGAAGCTTTCTTT; CDR3aa: CASSIQGATEAFF; abundance: -; j_gene: TRBJ1-1; d_gene: TRBD1; v_gene: TRBV19
CDR3nt: TGCAGCGTTGATTTCCAGGGCGCCTATGGCTACACCTTC; CDR3aa: CSVDFQGAYGYTF; abundance: -; j_gene: TRBJ1-2; d_gene: -; v_gene: TRBV29-1
CDR3nt: TGTGCCAGCAGTTTACCAGGATATGAGACCCAGTACTTC; CDR3aa: CASSLPGYETQYF; abundance: -; j_gene: TRBJ2-5; d_gene: -; v_gene: TRBV27
CDR3nt: TGCGCCAGCAGCCAAGATTACGCGGATTACATGAACACTGAAGCTTTCTTT; CDR3aa: CASSQDYADYMNTEAFF; abundance: -; j_gene: TRBJ1-1; d_gene: -; v_gene: TRBV4-1
CDR3nt: TGTGCCAGCAGTGACCCAGTTACCAATGAAAAACTGTTTTTT; CDR3aa: CASSDPVTNEKLFF; abundance: -; j_gene: TRBJ1-4; d_gene: -; v_gene: TRBV25-1
CDR3nt: TGCGCCAGCAGCCCCTACGACAGGGATGAGACCCAGTACTTC; CDR3aa: CASSPYDRDETQYF; abundance: -; j_gene: TRBJ2-5; d_gene: TRBD1; v_gene: TRBV5-1
CDR3nt: TGTGCCAGCAGCCGCCTCGGACAGGGTGGCCCTGAAGCTTTCTTT; CDR3aa: CASSRLGQGGPEAFF; abundance: -; j_gene: TRBJ1-1; d_gene: TRBD1; v_gene: TRBV27
CDR3nt: TGTGCCAGTAGTATCCCTTTACTAGCGGGGGGGCCAGGAGATACGCAGTATTTT; CDR3aa: CASSIPLLAGGPGDTQYF; abundance: -; j_gene: TRBJ2-3; d_gene: TRBD2; v_gene: TRBV19
CDR3nt: TGTGCCATCACCCCAACGGGGGACTCCTACGAGCAGTACTTC; CDR3aa: CAITPTGDSYEQYF; abundance: -; j_gene: TRBJ2-7; d_gene: -; v_gene: TRBV10-3
CDR3nt: TGTGCCTGGAGTGAGGGGGTGCTGGGCACCGGGGAGCTGTTTTTT; CDR3aa: CAWSEGVLGTGELFF; abundance: -; j_gene: TRBJ2-2; d_gene: -; v_gene: TRBV30